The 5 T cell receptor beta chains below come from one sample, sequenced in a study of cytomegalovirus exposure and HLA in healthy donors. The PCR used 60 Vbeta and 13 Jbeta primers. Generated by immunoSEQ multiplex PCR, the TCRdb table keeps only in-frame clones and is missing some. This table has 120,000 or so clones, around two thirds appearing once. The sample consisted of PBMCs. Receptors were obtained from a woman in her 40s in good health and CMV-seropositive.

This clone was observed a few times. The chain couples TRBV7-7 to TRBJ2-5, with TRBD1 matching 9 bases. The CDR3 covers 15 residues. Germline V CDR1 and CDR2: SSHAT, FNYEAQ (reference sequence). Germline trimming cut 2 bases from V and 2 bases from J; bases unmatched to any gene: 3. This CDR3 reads CASSLQTGGQETQYF. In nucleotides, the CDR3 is TGTGCCAGCAGCTTACAGACAGGGGGACAAGAGACCCAGTACTTC.

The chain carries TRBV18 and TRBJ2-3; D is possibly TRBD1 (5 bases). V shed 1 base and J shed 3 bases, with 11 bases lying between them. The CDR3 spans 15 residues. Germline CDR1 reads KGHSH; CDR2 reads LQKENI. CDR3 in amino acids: CASSPQAQGTDTQYF. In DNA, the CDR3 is TGTGCCAGCTCACCACAGGCCCAGGGAACAGATACGCAGTATTTT.

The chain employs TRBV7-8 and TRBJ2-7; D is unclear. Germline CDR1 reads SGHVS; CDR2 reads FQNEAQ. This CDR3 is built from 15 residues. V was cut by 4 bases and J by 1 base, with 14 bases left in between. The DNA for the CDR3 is TGTGCCAGCAGCTACCGGGTCCTAGTTTCCTACGAGCAGTACTTC. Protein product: CASSYRVLVSYEQYF.

The CDR3 nucleotides read TGCGCCAGCAGCCAAGAGTGGGGCCGGGAGACCCAGTACTTC. It codes for CASSQEWGRETQYF. The rearrangement uses TRBV4-3 and TRBJ2-5, with TRBD1 as a possible D gene (5 bases). The CDR3 is made up of 14 amino acids. In germline, CDR1 is LGHNA, CDR2 YSLEER. Deletions cut 0 bases from V and 5 bases from J, with 10 bases between.

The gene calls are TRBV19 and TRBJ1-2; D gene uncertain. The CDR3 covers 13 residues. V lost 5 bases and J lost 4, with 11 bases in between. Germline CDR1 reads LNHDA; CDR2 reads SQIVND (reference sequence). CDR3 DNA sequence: TGTGCCAGTAGTGCTTCGAGTGGCTATGGCTACACCTTC. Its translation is CASSASSGYGYTF.